Below are 9 T cell receptor beta chains sequenced from a single sample in a study of cytomegalovirus exposure and HLA in healthy donors. In the PCR, 60 Vbeta and 13 Jbeta primers were used. Using immunoSEQ multiplex PCR, the repertoire was profiled, and TCRdb retains in-frame clones only, with some absent. Seen in this sample are some 48,000 clones; the ten most common clones hold about 24%. The sample consisted of PBMCs. The source is a man between 40 and 49 years old in good health and CMV-seropositive.

This rearrangement joins TRBV15 to TRBJ1-2; 8 nucleotides align to TRBD1. V lost 1 base, J lost 7 bases, and 8 bases stayed unmatched. CDR1 is LNHNV, CDR2 YYDKDF, per germline (reference sequence). The CDR3 covers 15 residues. The CDR3 loop reads CATSRGGTGASGYTF. In DNA form, the CDR3 reads TGTGCCACCAGCAGAGGAGGGACAGGCGCTAGTGGCTACACCTTC.

With respect to this clone: Different DNA sequences within this sample yield the same CDR3. The chain combines TRBV27 with TRBJ2-7, with D tentatively TRBD1 (6 bases). V gave up 6 bases and J gave up 3 bases, with 6 bases separating them. Germline V gene lookup returns CDR1 MNHEY and CDR2 SMNVEV (reference sequence). There are 11 residues in the CDR3. The CDR3 here is CASRDSYEQYF. CDR3 in DNA: TGTGCCAGCAGGGACAGCTACGAGCAGTACTTC.

The V and J genes are TRBV10-1 and TRBJ2-1; 9 bases are a match to TRBD1. CDR3 length: 11 residues. Per germline, CDR1 WNHNN and CDR2 SYGVQD (reference sequence). V shed 11 bases, J shed 7 bases, and the junction held 3 bases outside the gene matches. The CDR3 spells CAGQGMNEQFF. The CDR3 DNA reads TGCGCCGGACAGGGGATGAATGAGCAGTTCTTC.

The chain recombines TRBV30 with TRBJ1-5; a weak D match, TRBD1 (5 bases). V was shortened by 5 bases and J by 4 bases, with 12 bases between the two germline ends. The CDR3 is 13 amino acids. Germline-derived CDR1 and CDR2 are GTSNPN and SVGIG (reference sequence). CDR3 sequence (DNA): TGTGCCTGGGGAACAGGATTGAATCAGCCCCAGCATTTT. Translating gives CAWGTGLNQPQHF. Supplemented by reference TRBV30 and TRBJ1-5, the full variable domain reads SQTIHQWPATLVQPVGSPLSLECTVEGTSNPNLYWYRQAAGRGLQLLFYSVGIGQISSEVPQNLSASRPQDRQFILSSKKLLLSDSGFYLCAWGTGLNQPQHFGDGTRLSIL.

The V and J genes are TRBV5-1 and TRBJ1-2, with 11 bases identical to TRBD1. Germline CDR1 SGHRS, CDR2 YFSETQ. V shed 0 bases and J 0 bases; nucleotides not matched to a gene: 4. The CDR3 contains 17 residues. CDR3 coding DNA: TGCGCCAGCAGCTTGGGAGGACAGGGGGCAGCTAACTATGGCTACACCTTC. Amino acids: CASSLGGQGAANYGYTF.

The chain has TRBV7-2 and TRBJ1-3, with D possibly being TRBD1 (6 bases). V gave up 5 bases and J gave up 4 bases, with 12 bases separating them. CDR3 length equals 14 residues. The germline V gene has CDR1 SGHTA and CDR2 FQGNSA. In DNA, the CDR3 is TGTGCCAGCAGCCCCGACAGGTCAGGAAACACCATATATTTT. Translation gives CASSPDRSGNTIYF.

The chain combines TRBV6-5 with TRBJ2-4, with D possibly being TRBD1 (5 bases). The V gene's germline CDR1 is MNHEY and CDR2 SVGAGI. The CDR3 runs to 13 residues. Trimming stripped 5 bases from V and 9 bases from J, with 14 bases between. The CDR3, as DNA: TGTGCCAGCAGTGCTCAAGGGGTGGCCATTCAGTACTTC. It specifies CASSAQGVAIQYF.

The chain links TRBV30 to TRBJ2-7; D is perhaps TRBD2 (5 bases). With 7 bases removed from V and 1 base from J, the gap between germline ends came to 14 bases. The CDR3 consists of 13 residues. The germline CDR1 and CDR2 sequences are GTSNPN and SVGIG (reference sequence). The chain's CDR3 is CASRLAFSYEQYF. CDR3 bases: TGTGCCTCCAGGTTAGCGTTTTCCTACGAGCAGTACTTC.

The gene calls are TRBV9 and TRBJ2-3, with 10 bases identical to TRBD2. The CDR3 runs to 17 residues. Trimming took 0 bases from V and 6 from J; bases not matched to a gene: 10. Per the germline V gene, CDR1 is SGDLS and CDR2 is YYNGEE. This chain's CDR3 is CASSVGLAGPNLDTQYF. The CDR3 nucleotides read TGTGCCAGCAGCGTAGGACTAGCGGGCCCGAATTTGGATACGCAGTATTTT.